This TCR beta chain emerged from a study of human T cells and chemical hapten exposure. About the research overall: It was small differences in pooled library volume that mainly caused per-sample TCR yields to vary. General study findings and limits: Those TCRs sitting above 1 in 1000 frequency stayed the same with DPC sensitization.

Sample time point: healthy volunteer bleed at 2 weeks. Unfractionated whole blood yielded the extracted total RNA. As originally analysed: A per-sample median of approximately 100,000 TCRs was observed, with a range of about 20,000 to 750,000. MiXCR was run by TCRdb on the RACE reads, yielding one entry per CDR3 protein. The V and J calls were not made by the authors but by TCRdb's processing. The sample consists of tens of thousands of distinct CDR3 sequences, about 10% of them appearing once. CDR3 size: 14 residues. Germline assignment: CDR1 DFQATT and CDR2 SNEGSKA (reference sequence). With respect to this clonotype: Antigen: not known. The junction differs from germline at one of its ends, possibly a read error.

The chain couples TRBV20-1 to TRBJ2-5; tentatively, D is TRBD1 or TRBD2 (6 bases each). The TCR sequence derives from a female donor in good health. Some clones in this sample may be carry-over from other donors' samples. Sample: whole blood. CDR3 amino acids: CGAPRPGAGETQYF. The CDR3 DNA reads TGCGGTGCTCCCCGGCCGGGGGCTGGGGAGACCCAGTACTTC.